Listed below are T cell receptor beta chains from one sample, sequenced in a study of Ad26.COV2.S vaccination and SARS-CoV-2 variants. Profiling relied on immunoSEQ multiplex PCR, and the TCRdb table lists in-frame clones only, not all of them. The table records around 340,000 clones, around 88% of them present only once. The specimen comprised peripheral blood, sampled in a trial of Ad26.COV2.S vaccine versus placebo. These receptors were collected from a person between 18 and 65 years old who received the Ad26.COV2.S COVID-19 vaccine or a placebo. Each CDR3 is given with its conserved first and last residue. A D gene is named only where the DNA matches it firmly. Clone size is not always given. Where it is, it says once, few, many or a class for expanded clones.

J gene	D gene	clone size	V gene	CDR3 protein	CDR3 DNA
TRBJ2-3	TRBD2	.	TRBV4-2	CASSHTPRTSPEDTQYF	TGTGCCAGCAGCCACACACCCCGGACTAGCCCGGAGGATACGCAGTATTTT
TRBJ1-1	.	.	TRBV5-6	CASSLAGASTEAFF	TGTGCCAGCAGCTTGGCGGGGGCGTCCACTGAAGCTTTCTTT
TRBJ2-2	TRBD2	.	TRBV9	CASSPVGGGWTGELFF	TGTGCCAGCAGCCCCGTTGGGGGAGGGTGGACCGGGGAGCTGTTTTTT
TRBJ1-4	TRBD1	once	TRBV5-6	CASRSRTGGTNEKLFF	TGTGCCAGCAGATCTCGGACAGGGGGCACTAATGAAAAACTGTTTTTT
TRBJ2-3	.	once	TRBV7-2	CASSVPSGYTDTQYF	TGTGCCAGCAGCGTACCCAGCGGTTACACAGATACGCAGTATTTT
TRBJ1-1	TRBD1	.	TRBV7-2	CASSLATGGTEAFF	TGTGCCAGCAGCTTAGCGACAGGGGGCACTGAAGCTTTCTTT
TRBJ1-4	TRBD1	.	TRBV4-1	CASSQVGTGYEKLFF	TGCGCCAGCAGCCAAGTCGGGACAGGGTATGAAAAACTGTTTTTT
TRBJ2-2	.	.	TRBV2	CASRQRTNTGELFF	TGTGCCAGCCGACAGCGAACGAACACCGGGGAGCTGTTTTTT
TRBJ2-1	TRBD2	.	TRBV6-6	CASSYLAGDSGGFF	TGTGCCAGCAGTTACCTAGCGGGGGATTCCGGGGGGTTCTTC
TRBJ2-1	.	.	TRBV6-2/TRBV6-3	CASSYLRAGQFF	TGTGCCAGCAGTTATCTTAGGGCGGGGCAGTTCTTC
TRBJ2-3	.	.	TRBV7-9	CASSPPPDTQYF	TGTGCCAGCAGCCCACCACCAGATACGCAGTATTTT
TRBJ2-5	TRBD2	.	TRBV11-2	CASSLLAGAGGETQYF	TGTGCCAGCAGCTTACTAGCGGGAGCCGGCGGGGAGACCCAGTACTTC
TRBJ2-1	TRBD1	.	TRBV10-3	CAIRGKGADEQFF	TGTGCCATCAGGGGAAAGGGGGCCGATGAGCAGTTCTTC
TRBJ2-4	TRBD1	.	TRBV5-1	CASSSDRGTDIQYF	TGCGCCAGCAGCTCGGACAGGGGGACGGACATTCAGTACTTC
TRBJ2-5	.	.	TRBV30	CAWTGRGAQETQYF	TGTGCCTGGACCGGGCGCGGGGCCCAAGAGACCCAGTACTTC
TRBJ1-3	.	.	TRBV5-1	CASSLEGSGNTIYF	TGCGCCAGCAGCTTGGAGGGCTCTGGAAACACCATATATTTT
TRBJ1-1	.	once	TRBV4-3	CASSPSRGGTEAFF	TGCGCCAGCAGCCCAAGCAGAGGGGGCACTGAAGCTTTCTTT
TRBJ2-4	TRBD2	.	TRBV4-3	CASSQEGGAKNIQYF	TGCGCCAGCAGCCAAGAGGGAGGGGCCAAAAACATTCAGTACTTC
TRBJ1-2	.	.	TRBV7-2	CASSLDSNPRGYGYTF	TGTGCCAGCAGCTTAGATTCTAACCCCCGGGGCTATGGCTACACCTTC
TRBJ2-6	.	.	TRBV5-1	CASSLALAGANVLTF	TGCGCCAGCAGCTTGGCCTTGGCTGGGGCCAACGTCCTGACTTTC
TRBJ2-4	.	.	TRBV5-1	CASSGGQSLAKNIQYF	TGCGCCAGCAGCGGAGGACAGTCTCTAGCCAAAAACATTCAGTACTTC
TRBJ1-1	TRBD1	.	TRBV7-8	CASSLNRGNTEAFF	TGTGCCAGCAGCTTAAACAGGGGGAACACTGAAGCTTTCTTT
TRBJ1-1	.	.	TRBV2	CASSEERGGTEAFF	TGTGCCAGCAGTGAGGAACGAGGGGGCACTGAAGCTTTCTTT
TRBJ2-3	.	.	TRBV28	CASSSRGSETDTQYF	TGTGCCAGCAGTTCACGAGGAAGCGAAACAGATACGCAGTATTTT
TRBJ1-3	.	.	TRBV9	CASSVDQTPFGNTIYF	TGTGCCAGCAGCGTAGATCAGACCCCCTTTGGAAACACCATATATTTT
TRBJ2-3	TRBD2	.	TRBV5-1	CASSLRAGGPLHTDTQYF	TGCGCCAGCAGCTTGCGAGCGGGGGGGCCCCTCCACACAGATACGCAGTATTTT
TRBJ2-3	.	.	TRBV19	CASSARRQEVPDTQYF	TGTGCCAGTAGTGCCCGAAGACAGGAAGTTCCAGATACGCAGTATTTT
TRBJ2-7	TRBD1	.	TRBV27	CASSIQTGISYEQYF	TGTGCCAGCAGTATCCAGACAGGGATCTCCTACGAGCAGTACTTC
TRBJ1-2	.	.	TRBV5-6	CASSLGNNYGYTF	TGTGCCAGCAGCTTAGGGAATAACTATGGCTACACCTTC
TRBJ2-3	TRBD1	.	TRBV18	CASSPVGQGRSDTQYF	TGTGCCAGCTCACCTGTCGGACAGGGCAGGTCAGATACGCAGTATTTT
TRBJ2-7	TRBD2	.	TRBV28	CASSSRILGLAGVTYEQYF	TGTGCCAGCAGTTCCCGTATACTGGGACTAGCGGGGGTAACCTACGAGCAGTACTTC
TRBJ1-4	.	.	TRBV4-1	CASSQGWTGEEKLFF	TGCGCCAGCAGCCAAGGTTGGACGGGGGAGGAAAAACTGTTTTTT
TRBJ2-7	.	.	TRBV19	CASSIRPGVSDEQYF	TGTGCCAGTAGTATAAGACCGGGGGTTAGCGACGAGCAGTACTTC
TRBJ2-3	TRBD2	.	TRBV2	CASSGPGGGTDTQYF	TGTGCCAGCAGTGGTCCGGGGGGAGGCACAGATACGCAGTATTTT
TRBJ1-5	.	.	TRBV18	CASSTRQANQPQHF	TGTGCCAGCTCAACCCGACAGGCTAATCAGCCCCAGCATTTT
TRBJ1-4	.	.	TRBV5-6	CASSLMGTTEKLFF	TGTGCCAGCAGCTTAATGGGGACAACAGAAAAACTGTTTTTT
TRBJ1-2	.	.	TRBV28	CASIDRGDKGDYGYTF	TGTGCCAGCATCGACCGGGGAGACAAAGGAGACTATGGCTACACCTTC
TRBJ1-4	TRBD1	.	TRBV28	CASNPPGTGGFKNEKLFF	TGTGCCAGCAACCCTCCGGGAACAGGGGGATTTAAGAATGAAAAACTGTTTTTT
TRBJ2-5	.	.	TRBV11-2	CASSFGTQETQYF	TGTGCCAGCAGCTTTGGGACTCAAGAGACCCAGTACTTC
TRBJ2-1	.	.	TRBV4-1	CASSLAPRDPEQFF	TGCGCCAGCAGTCTGGCCCCGAGGGACCCTGAGCAGTTCTTC
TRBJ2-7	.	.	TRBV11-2	CASSLAGTGTLGGVYEQYF	TGTGCCAGCAGCTTAGCCGGGACAGGTACCCTTGGGGGGGTCTACGAGCAGTACTTC
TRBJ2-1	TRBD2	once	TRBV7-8	CASSLLGLAGSSYNEQFF	TGTGCCAGCAGCTTACTTGGACTAGCGGGAAGCTCCTACAATGAGCAGTTCTTC
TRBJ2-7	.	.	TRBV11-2	CASSLSPGDEQYF	TGTGCCAGCAGCTTATCCCCAGGGGACGAGCAGTACTTC
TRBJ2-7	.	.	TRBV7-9	CASSLDRPAEQYF	TGTGCCAGCAGCTTAGACAGGCCGGCGGAGCAGTACTTC
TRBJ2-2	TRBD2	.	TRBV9	CASRGTSGAGELFF	TGTGCCAGCAGGGGGACTAGCGGGGCCGGGGAGCTGTTTTTT
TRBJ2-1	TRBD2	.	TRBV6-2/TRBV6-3	CASSYSTGGSSYNEQFF	TGTGCCAGCAGTTACTCGACTGGCGGGAGCTCCTACAATGAGCAGTTCTTC
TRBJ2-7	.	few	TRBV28	CASSSPPTESYEQYF	TGTGCCAGCAGTTCCCCCCCGACTGAGTCCTACGAGCAGTACTTC